Sequencing of this T cell receptor beta chain was carried out in a study of CD8+ T cells in alopecia areata. Once RNA had been extracted, it was reverse transcribed into cDNA to act as the sequencing template. Some clones are missing from TCRdb's copy, which holds only in-frame ones; the method was immunoSEQ multiplex PCR. The table shows approximately 150,000 clones, with roughly half occurring only once. Germline V lookup: CDR1 SGHRS, CDR2 YFSETQ. V was clipped by 2 bases and J by 8 bases, with 13 bases between them. The CDR3 consists of 14 residues. This sample comprised CD4+ T cells sorted from blood, obtained at week 0. The source is a human donor with alopecia areata. The chain carries TRBV5-1 and TRBJ1-4; TRBD1 might be the D (5 bases). CDR3 protein: CASSFGGEVEKLFF. In nucleotides, the CDR3 is TGCGCCAGCAGCTTCGGGGGAGAGGTGGAAAAACTGTTTTTT.